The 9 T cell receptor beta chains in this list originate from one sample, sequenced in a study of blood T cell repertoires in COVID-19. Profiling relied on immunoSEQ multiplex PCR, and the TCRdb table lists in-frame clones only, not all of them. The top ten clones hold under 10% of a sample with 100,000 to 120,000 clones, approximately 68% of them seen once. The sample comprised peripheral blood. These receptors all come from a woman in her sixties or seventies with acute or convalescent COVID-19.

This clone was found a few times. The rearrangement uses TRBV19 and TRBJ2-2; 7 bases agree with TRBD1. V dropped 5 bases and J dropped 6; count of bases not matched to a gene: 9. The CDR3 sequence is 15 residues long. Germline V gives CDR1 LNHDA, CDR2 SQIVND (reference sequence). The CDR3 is CASSPHRGSAGELFF. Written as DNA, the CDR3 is TGTGCCAGTAGTCCTCACAGGGGTTCAGCCGGGGAGCTGTTTTTT.

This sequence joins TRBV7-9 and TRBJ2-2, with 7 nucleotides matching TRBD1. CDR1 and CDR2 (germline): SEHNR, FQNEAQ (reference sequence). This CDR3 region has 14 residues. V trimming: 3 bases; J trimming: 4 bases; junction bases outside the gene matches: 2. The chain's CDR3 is CASSFTGATGELFF. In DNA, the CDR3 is TGTGCCAGCAGCTTTACAGGGGCCACCGGGGAGCTGTTTTTT. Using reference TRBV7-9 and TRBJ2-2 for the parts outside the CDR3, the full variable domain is DTGVSQNPRHKITKRGQNVTFRCDPISEHNRLYWYRQTLGQGPEFLTYFQNEAQLEKSRLLSDRFSAERPKGSFSTLEIQRTEQGDSAMYLCASSFTGATGELFFGEGSRLTVL.

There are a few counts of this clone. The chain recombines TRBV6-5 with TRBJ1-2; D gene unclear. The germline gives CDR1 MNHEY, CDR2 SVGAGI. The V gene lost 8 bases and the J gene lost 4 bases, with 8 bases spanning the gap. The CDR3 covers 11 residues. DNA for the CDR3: TGTGCCAGCGAGGGCCTCTATGGCTACACCTTC. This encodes CASEGLYGYTF.

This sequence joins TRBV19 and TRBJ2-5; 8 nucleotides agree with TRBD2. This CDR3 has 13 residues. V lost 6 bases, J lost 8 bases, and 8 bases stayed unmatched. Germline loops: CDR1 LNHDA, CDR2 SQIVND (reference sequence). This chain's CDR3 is CASRLAAEGTQYF. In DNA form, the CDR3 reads TGTGCCAGTAGACTAGCGGCCGAAGGCACCCAGTACTTC. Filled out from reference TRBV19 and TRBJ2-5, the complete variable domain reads DGGITQSPKYLFRKEGQNVTLSCEQNLNHDAMYWYRQDPGQGLRLIYYSQIVNDFQKGDIAEGYSVSREKKESFPLTVTSAQKNPTAFYLCASRLAAEGTQYFGPGTRLLVL.

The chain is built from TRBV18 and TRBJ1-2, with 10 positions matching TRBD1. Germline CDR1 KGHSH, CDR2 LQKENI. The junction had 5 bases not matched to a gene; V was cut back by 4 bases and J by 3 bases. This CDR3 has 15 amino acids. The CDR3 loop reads CASSQGTGEHYGYTF. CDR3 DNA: TGTGCCAGCTCACAGGGGACAGGGGAGCACTATGGCTACACCTTC. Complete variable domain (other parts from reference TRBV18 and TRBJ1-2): NAGVMQNPRHLVRRRGQEARLRCSPMKGHSHVYWYRQLPEEGLKFMVYLQKENIIDESGMPKERFSAEFPKEGPSILRIQQVVRGDSAAYFCASSQGTGEHYGYTFGSGTRLTVV.

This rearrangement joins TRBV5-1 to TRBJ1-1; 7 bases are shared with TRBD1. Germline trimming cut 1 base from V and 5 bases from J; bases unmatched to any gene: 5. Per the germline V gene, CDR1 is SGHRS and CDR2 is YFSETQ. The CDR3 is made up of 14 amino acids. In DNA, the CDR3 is TGCGCCAGCAGCTTGTACAGGGGAGGAACTGAAGCTTTCTTT. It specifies CASSLYRGGTEAFF.

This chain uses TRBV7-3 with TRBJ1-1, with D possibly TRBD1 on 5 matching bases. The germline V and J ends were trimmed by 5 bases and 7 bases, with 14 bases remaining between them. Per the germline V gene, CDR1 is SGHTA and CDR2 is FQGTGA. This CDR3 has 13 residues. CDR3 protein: CASSPGTEGEAFF. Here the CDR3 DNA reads TGTGCCAGCAGCCCCGGGACGGAGGGTGAAGCTTTCTTT.

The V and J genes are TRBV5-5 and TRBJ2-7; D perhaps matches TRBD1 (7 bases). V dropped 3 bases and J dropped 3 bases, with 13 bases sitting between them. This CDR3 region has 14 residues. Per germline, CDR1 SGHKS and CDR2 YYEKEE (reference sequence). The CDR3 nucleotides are TGTGCCAGCAGCTGGCGGGACAGCAGCTACGAGCAGTACTTC. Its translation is CASSWRDSSYEQYF.

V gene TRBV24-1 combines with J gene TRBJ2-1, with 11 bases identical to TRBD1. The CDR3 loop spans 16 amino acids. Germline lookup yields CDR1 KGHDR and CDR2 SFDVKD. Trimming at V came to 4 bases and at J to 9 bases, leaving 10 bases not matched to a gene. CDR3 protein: CATSESGTGGKGEQFF. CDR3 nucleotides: TGTGCCACCAGTGAATCCGGGACAGGGGGTAAGGGTGAGCAGTTCTTC.